Below, 13 T cell receptor beta chains from the same sample are listed, as sequenced in a study of blood T cell repertoires in COVID-19. Measured with immunoSEQ multiplex PCR; TCRdb has only the in-frame clones, and not every one. The sample lists roughly 100,000 clones, more than 80% occurring once. The sample consisted of peripheral blood. The receptors were sampled from a woman aged 60 to 75 with acute or convalescent COVID-19.

The rearrangement links TRBV5-1 to TRBJ1-3; 8 bases match TRBD1. With V trimmed by 4 bases and J by 0 bases, 3 bases remained unmatched. The CDR3 is 15 amino acids. From germline, CDR1 is SGHRS and CDR2 YFSETQ. CDR3 coding DNA: TGCGCCAGCAGCCCGGGACAGGTCTCTGGAAACACCATATATTTT. The encoded protein is CASSPGQVSGNTIYF.

The rearrangement links TRBV10-3 to TRBJ1-6, with TRBD1 matching 7 bases. V lost 6 bases, J lost 8 bases, and 7 bases stayed unmatched. CDR3 length: 14 residues. CDR1 is ENHRY, CDR2 SYGVKD, per germline. DNA of the CDR3: TGTGCCATCAGCCTCAGGGGGGAAGATTCACCCCTCCACTTT. Encoded protein: CAISLRGEDSPLHF.

The chain carries TRBV6-1 and TRBJ2-7, with D perhaps matching TRBD1 (6 bases). The length of the CDR3 is 15 residues. The V end lost 1 base, the J end lost 2 bases, and 12 bases lay between the germline ends. Germline V lookup: CDR1 MNHNS, CDR2 SASEGT. The CDR3: CASSEGTGTPYEQYV. Here the CDR3 DNA reads TGTGCCAGCAGTGAAGGGACCGGGACACCCTACGAGCAGTACGTC.

This clone was counted a single time. CDR3 residues: CASSTRLAGMSSYNEQFF. CDR3 bases: TGTGCCAGCAGCACCCGACTAGCGGGTATGAGCTCCTACAATGAGCAGTTCTTC. The chain couples TRBV9 to TRBJ2-1, with 10 bases matching TRBD2. The germline gives CDR1 SGDLS, CDR2 YYNGEE. The V and J ends lost 4 bases and 0 bases, in that order; junction bases with no gene match: 10. This CDR3 is built from 18 residues.

The chain couples TRBV5-4 to TRBJ2-5; 9 bases are a match to TRBD2. V was pared by 0 bases and J by 5 bases, with 5 bases of the junction left unmatched. The CDR3 length is 15 residues. CDR1 SGHNT and CDR2 YYREEE come from the germline V gene (reference sequence). The CDR3 nucleotides read TGTGCCAGCAGCTTGGGGGGGACTAGCACCGAGACCCAGTACTTC. Translating gives CASSLGGTSTETQYF.

This clone occurred a few times. The chain is built from TRBV14 and TRBJ2-2, with 9 bases matching TRBD2. From germline, CDR1 is SGHDN and CDR2 FVKESK. The CDR3 runs to 17 residues. J lost 5 bases, V lost 4 bases, and 11 bases had no gene match. The CDR3 region is CASSPKTSGAGTGELFF. Here the CDR3 DNA reads TGTGCCAGCAGCCCGAAGACTAGCGGAGCCGGAACCGGGGAGCTGTTTTTT.

This rearrangement joins TRBV18 to TRBJ2-7; D gene uncertain. Trimming removed 2 bases at V and 6 bases at J, with 11 bases between. Germline CDR1 and CDR2: KGHSH and LQKENI. The length of the CDR3 is 13 residues. CDR3 DNA: TGTGCCAGCTCACCAAGGCCGGGTGCCGAGCAGTACGTC. Translated, it gives CASSPRPGAEQYV.

The chain uses TRBV12-3 or TRBV12-4 and TRBJ1-5; 7 nucleotides match TRBD1. This CDR3 is 13 amino acids long. Trimming at V came to 5 bases and at J to 4 bases, leaving 2 bases not matched to a gene. CDR3 sequence (DNA): TGTGCCAGCAGTACAGGGGAAAATCAGCCCCAGCATTTT. Protein: CASSTGENQPQHF.

This clone was seen just once. The junction departs from germline at one end; a sequencing error may be responsible. The gene calls are TRBV7-9 and TRBJ1-3; 7 nucleotides line up with TRBD1. The CDR3 runs 15 residues. CDR1 SEHNR and CDR2 FQNEAQ come from the germline V gene (reference sequence). CDR3 sequence: CASSIATGAGNTIYF. For the CDR3, the DNA is TGTGCCAGCAGCATAGCAACAGGGGCTGGAAACACCATATATTTT. The whole variable domain, filled in from reference TRBV7-9 and TRBJ1-3, reads DTGVSQNPRHKITKRGQNVTFRCDPISEHNRLYWYRQTLGQGPEFLTYFQNEAQLEKSRLLSDRFSAERPKGSFSTLEIQRTEQGDSAMYLCASSIATGAGNTIYFGEGSWLTVV.

The chain employs TRBV3-1 (or the pseudogene TRBV3-2) and TRBJ1-1; possible D gene TRBD1, 5 bases. CDR1 is LGHDT and CDR2 is YNNKEL in the germline V gene (reference sequence). Between the trimmed V and J ends, which lost 8 bases and 5 bases, there was a span of 15 bases. The CDR3 runs 13 residues. CDR3 sequence: CASVGGGGTEAFF. CDR3 DNA sequence: TGTGCCAGCGTGGGGGGTGGAGGAACTGAAGCTTTCTTT.

Turning to this clone: One junction end does not reproduce the germline sequence, and a read error may be involved. This chain joins TRBV7-7 and TRBJ2-1, with TRBD2 matching 10 bases. The CDR3 is 18 amino acids. Germline CDR1 reads SSHAT; CDR2 reads FNYEAQ (reference sequence). CDR3 coding DNA: TGTGCTAGCAGCTTAAGTTCCGGAGGACTAGCGGCCTACAATGAGCAGTTCTTC. Amino acid sequence: CASSLSSGGLAAYNEQFF.

This chain connects TRBV6-5 to TRBJ1-2, with D possibly TRBD1 on 5 matching bases. Looked up from germline, CDR1 is MNHEY and CDR2 is SVGAGI. The CDR3 sequence is 12 residues long. V was cut by 6 bases and J by 7 bases, with 12 bases left in between. In DNA, the CDR3 is TGTGCCAGCAGGGCCGGGACTGGTGGCTACACCTTC. It yields the protein CASRAGTGGYTF.

In this sample, this clone turned up once. The chain employs TRBV28 and TRBJ2-2, with TRBD1 identical over 8 bases. V lost 6 bases and J lost 2; bases outside the gene matches: 5. This CDR3 is 15 amino acids long. Germline lookup yields CDR1 MDHEN and CDR2 SYDVKM. The CDR3 loop is CASSPGQANTGELFF. CDR3 DNA: TGTGCCAGCAGCCCGGGACAGGCAAACACCGGGGAGCTGTTTTTT.